Each of the 7 T cell receptor beta chains below was sequenced from the same sample in a study of technical replicates of blood from a few donors. The data were produced by immunoSEQ multiplex PCR, yet TCRdb's version contains in-frame clones alone and is incomplete. The sample contains about 70,000 clones, 90% to 95% of which appear only once. Sequenced sample: T cells isolated from PBMCs. The receptors here all came from a human donor in good health.

This rearrangement joins TRBV6-1 to TRBJ1-1, with a weak D call TRBD1 (5 bases). Germline V lookup: CDR1 MNHNS, CDR2 SASEGT. CDR3 size: 13 residues. V was trimmed by 5 bases and J by 3 bases, leaving 10 bases between them. CDR3 amino acids: CASSTDTDTEAFF. The CDR3 DNA reads as TGTGCCAGCAGTACGGACACAGACACTGAAGCTTTCTTT.

V gene TRBV18 combines with J gene TRBJ1-5; D uncertain. Germline V gene sequence: CDR1 KGHSH, CDR2 LQKENI. Trimming shortened V by 6 bases and J by 4 bases, and 19 bases separated the two germline ends. CDR3 length equals 16 residues. Here the CDR3 DNA reads TGTGCCAGCTCCCTAAGCACCGTTGGAGGAAATCAGCCCCAGCATTTT. Protein product: CASSLSTVGGNQPQHF.

The chain joins TRBV11-3 to TRBJ2-5; 12 bases align to TRBD2. The CDR3 contains 15 residues. CDR1 is SGHNT and CDR2 is YENEEA in the germline V gene. With V trimmed by 4 bases and J by 5 bases, 5 bases remained unmatched. The CDR3 DNA is TGTGCCAGCAGCTCTCTAGCGGGAGGGCGGGAGACCCAGTACTTC. Amino acid sequence: CASSSLAGGRETQYF.

The sample holds one count of this clone. The chain links TRBV28 to TRBJ1-1; no clear D. The V end was cut by 1 base, the J end by 8 bases, with 14 bases between. The CDR3 runs 14 residues. Looked up from germline, CDR1 is MDHEN and CDR2 is SYDVKM. The CDR3 sequence is CASSLSDEGTEAFF. The CDR3 DNA sequence: TGTGCCAGCAGTTTATCGGATGAGGGAACGGAAGCTTTCTTT.

This chain connects TRBV27 to TRBJ2-5; TRBD1 matches 7 bases. This CDR3 has 14 residues. The trim removed 0 bases at V and 5 bases at J, leaving 3 bases unmatched. CDR1 is MNHEY, CDR2 SMNVEV, per germline (reference sequence). The CDR3 DNA is TGTGCCAGCAGTTTATCTGAGGGGGCTGAGACCCAGTACTTC. It encodes CASSLSEGAETQYF.

This clone came up once. The chain has TRBV28 and TRBJ1-5; possible D gene TRBD1, 5 bases. V gave up 3 bases and J gave up 1 base, with 16 bases separating them. The CDR3 loop spans 17 amino acids. Germline V CDR1 and CDR2: MDHEN, SYDVKM. The CDR3 is CASSLPSMGRSNQPQHF. Here the CDR3 DNA reads TGTGCCAGCAGTTTGCCCTCTATGGGGCGCAGCAATCAGCCCCAGCATTTT.

The chain joins TRBV10-3 to TRBJ2-2; D perhaps matches TRBD2 (6 bases). The CDR3 runs to 15 residues. Trimming cost V 5 bases and J 2 bases, with 12 bases left between them. In germline, CDR1 is ENHRY, CDR2 SYGVKD. CDR3 nucleotides: TGTGCCATCAGTACCGGGACTTATAACACCGGGGAGCTGTTTTTT. This encodes CAISTGTYNTGELFF.